This TCR beta chain originates from a study of PD-1 blockade in mismatch repair-deficient tumors. Study-level points and caveats: After pembrolizumab, tumor-resident clones rose rapidly, then generally contracted before radiologic responses.

This clone was counted at least ten times. Its antigen is currently unknown. Clones were sequenced by immunoSEQ multiplex PCR, and TCRdb holds only the in-frame ones, with some missing. The top ten clones hold around 3.4% of a sample with tens of thousands of clones, around four fifths of them seen once. Germline V gene sequence: CDR1 LNHNV, CDR2 YYDKDF (reference sequence). This CDR3 has 16 residues. With 0 bases removed from V and 2 bases from J, the gap between germline ends came to 14 bases. The sequence came from an adult with mismatch repair-deficient cancer. The sample consisted of peripheral blood, taken 4 weeks after starting pembrolizumab. The rearrangement uses TRBV15 and TRBJ2-7, with a tentative D call TRBD2 (5 bases). The CDR3: CATSRERAGAPYEQYF. Written as DNA, the CDR3 is TGTGCCACCAGCAGAGAGCGGGCAGGAGCCCCCTACGAGCAGTACTTC.